A selection of T cell receptor beta chains follows, all from one sample in a study of regulatory T cells in long-lasting Graves disease. TCRdb re-derived calls from the multiplex PCR reads in MiXCR, one entry per CDR3 protein. Seen here are some 460,000 distinct CDR3 sequences, roughly 15% observed once, and the top ten hold 12%. These data also formed part of another study, on T cells in Graves' hyperthyroidism and ophthalmopathy.

The sample in question was peripheral blood mononuclear cells (PBMCs), obtained at new diagnosis, from a patient treated with antithyroid drugs. Receptors originate from a man aged 40-50 years with Graves disease. Both conserved end residues are part of each CDR3. A D gene is named only where the DNA matches it firmly. Some rows mark clone size as missing; the rest say once, few, many or name a class of expanded clone.

d_gene	abundance	v_gene	j_gene	CDR3aa	CDR3nt
-	many	TRBV6-2/TRBV6-3	TRBJ2-3	CASSYLRNTDTQYF	TGTGCCAGCAGTTACCTTCGGAACACAGATACGCAGTATTTT
TRBD2	-	TRBV7-9	TRBJ2-1	CASSSVSSGSYNEQFF	TGTGCCAGCAGCTCTGTGTCTAGCGGGAGCTACAATGAGCAGTTCTTC
TRBD1	few	TRBV28	TRBJ2-3	CASSSPGTGADTQYF	TGTGCCAGCAGTTCCCCCGGGACAGGGGCCGATACGCAGTATTTT
-	-	TRBV6-1	TRBJ1-5	CASSEKRRQPQHF	TGTGCCAGCAGTGAAAAGCGTAGACAGCCCCAGCATTTT
-	many	TRBV2	TRBJ2-3	CASSVGEDGSSTDTQYF	TGTGCCAGCAGTGTTGGTGAGGATGGGTCTAGCACAGATACGCAGTATTTT
-	few	TRBV12-3/TRBV12-4	TRBJ1-4	CASSTSGRTNEKLFF	TGTGCCAGCAGTACCTCGGGGCGTACTAATGAAAAACTGTTTTTT
-	-	TRBV28	TRBJ1-5	CASTTGQPQHF	TGTGCCAGCACGACCGGTCAGCCCCAGCATTTT
-	many	TRBV18	TRBJ2-7	CASSHGVRSYEQYF	TGTGCCAGCTCCCACGGGGTTCGATCCTACGAGCAGTACTTC
TRBD1	-	TRBV27	TRBJ2-7	CASSYSGQPYEQYF	TGTGCCAGCAGTTACTCGGGACAGCCTTACGAGCAGTACTTC
-	many	TRBV2	TRBJ2-5	CASSGPGRETQYF	TGTGCCAGCAGTGGCCCAGGGAGGGAGACCCAGTACTTC
-	many	TRBV20-1	TRBJ2-5	CSARDDRFQETQYF	TGCAGTGCTAGAGACGACAGATTCCAAGAGACCCAGTACTTC
-	-	TRBV10-2	TRBJ2-7	CASRTRGGEQYF	TGCGCCAGCAGGACGAGAGGGGGCGAGCAGTACTTC
-	-	TRBV10-3	TRBJ2-1	CAISESRGYNEQFF	TGTGCCATCAGTGAGTCGAGGGGCTACAATGAGCAGTTCTTC
-	many	TRBV12-3/TRBV12-4	TRBJ2-7	CASSDAVRSSYEQCF	TGTGCCAGCAGTGACGCGGTGAGGAGCTCCTACGAGCAGTGCTTC
TRBD2	many	TRBV7-9	TRBJ2-1	CASSLVIGRALNEQFF	TGTGCCAGCAGCTTAGTAATCGGGAGGGCGTTGAATGAGCAGTTCTTC
TRBD2	many	TRBV5-1	TRBJ2-1	CASSRGLAEYNEQFF	TGCGCCAGCAGCAGGGGACTAGCGGAATACAATGAGCAGTTCTTC
TRBD1	many	TRBV20-1	TRBJ2-1	CSARPGIGQGRNEQFF	TGCAGTGCTAGACCAGGGATTGGACAGGGTAGGAATGAGCAGTTCTTC
TRBD2	-	TRBV28	TRBJ2-5	CASISTGLAGRETQYF	TGTGCCAGCATTTCCACGGGACTAGCGGGGAGGGAGACCCAGTACTTC
-	-	TRBV9	TRBJ2-7	CASSPTLQGSYEQYF	TGTGCCAGCAGCCCGACCCTACAGGGATCCTACGAGCAGTACTTC
-	many	TRBV6-5	TRBJ1-2	CASSYSQDNYGYTF	TGTGCCAGCAGTTACTCGCAGGACAACTATGGCTACACCTTC
-	-	TRBV6-2/TRBV6-3	TRBJ2-7	CASSASLGDHEQYF	TGTGCCAGCAGTGCCTCTCTGGGAGACCACGAGCAGTACTTC
-	few	TRBV28	TRBJ1-2	CASSLLADYGYTF	TGTGCCAGCAGTTTATTGGCAGACTATGGCTACACCTTC
-	-	TRBV2	TRBJ2-7	CASSTTDLPYEQYF	TGTGCCAGCAGCACGACAGATCTTCCCTACGAGCAGTACTTC
-	few	TRBV12-3/TRBV12-4	TRBJ2-1	CASETSLDEQFF	TGTGCCAGCGAGACTAGTCTCGATGAGCAGTTCTTC
TRBD2	many	TRBV6-1	TRBJ2-1	CASSTTSVHNEQFF	TGTGCCAGCAGTACGACTAGCGTTCACAATGAGCAGTTCTTC
TRBD1	-	TRBV11-2	TRBJ1-2	CASRGRAGGGYTF	TGTGCCAGTAGAGGAAGGGCAGGGGGTGGCTACACCTTC
TRBD2	many	TRBV24-1	TRBJ2-1	CATSDAGEGDGNEQFF	TGTGCCACCAGTGACGCGGGAGAGGGTGACGGCAATGAGCAGTTCTTC
TRBD2	many	TRBV30	TRBJ2-1	CAWGSGNWNEQFF	TGTGCCTGGGGTAGCGGGAATTGGAATGAGCAGTTCTTC
TRBD1	many	TRBV27	TRBJ2-7	CASRPRSTGAYEQYF	TGTGCCAGCAGACCCCGGTCCACAGGGGCCTACGAGCAGTACTTC
-	-	TRBV7-8	TRBJ2-3	CASSSLTGGAVGTQYF	TGTGCCAGCAGCTCGCTTACAGGGGGGGCGGTAGGGACGCAGTATTTT
-	many	TRBV28	TRBJ1-5	CASTIGGRGSNQPQHF	TGTGCCAGCACTATCGGGGGCCGAGGGAGCAATCAGCCCCAGCATTTT
-	many	TRBV12-3/TRBV12-4	TRBJ2-5	CASSFEPKETQYF	TGTGCCAGCAGTTTTGAACCTAAAGAGACCCAGTACTTC
-	-	TRBV20-1	TRBJ2-1	CSARIAIITYNEQFF	TGCAGTGCTAGAATAGCGATTATAACCTACAATGAGCAGTTCTTC
-	many	TRBV2	TRBJ2-2	CASRNVGLFTGELFF	TGTGCCAGCAGGAACGTGGGACTCTTCACCGGGGAGCTGTTTTTT
-	many	TRBV3-1	TRBJ2-7	CAGSTAPSYEQYF	TGTGCAGGATCTACAGCCCCATCCTACGAGCAGTACTTC
-	-	TRBV12-3/TRBV12-4	TRBJ2-3	CASGMRGGTDTQYF	TGTGCCAGCGGAATGAGGGGTGGCACAGATACGCAGTATTTT
-	many	TRBV9	TRBJ2-3	CASSVQGSSDTQYF	TGTGCCAGCAGCGTACAGGGGTCGTCGGATACGCAGTATTTT
-	many	TRBV28	TRBJ1-5	CASSPRNLKRGQPQHF	TGTGCCAGCAGTCCGAGAAACCTGAAGCGGGGTCAGCCCCAGCATTTT
-	many	TRBV3-1	TRBJ2-1	CASSRVLTYNEQFF	TGTGCCAGCAGCCGAGTCCTAACCTACAATGAGCAGTTCTTC
-	many	TRBV28	TRBJ2-7	CASRRGISYEQYF	TGTGCCAGCAGACGGGGGATCTCCTACGAGCAGTACTTC
-	many	TRBV2	TRBJ1-5	CASSQENSWNQPQHF	TGTGCCAGCAGCCAGGAAAATAGTTGGAATCAGCCCCAGCATTTT
TRBD1	many	TRBV10-2	TRBJ1-2	CASSESGQGSGYTF	TGCGCCAGCAGTGAGTCGGGACAGGGGAGCGGCTACACCTTC
-	-	TRBV6-1	TRBJ1-2	CASSERGPNYGYTF	TGTGCCAGCAGTGAACGAGGGCCTAACTATGGCTACACCTTC
TRBD1	many	TRBV20-1	TRBJ1-5	CSAKQGTTNQPQHF	TGCAGTGCTAAACAGGGGACCACCAATCAGCCCCAGCATTTT
-	-	TRBV18	TRBJ1-6	CASPQRPSSYNSPLHF	TGTGCCAGCCCACAGCGCCCTAGCTCCTATAATTCACCCCTCCACTTT
-	-	TRBV12-3/TRBV12-4	TRBJ1-2	CASRGTHNYGYTF	TGTGCCAGCAGGGGGACACATAACTATGGCTACACCTTC
-	many	TRBV11-2	TRBJ1-6	CASSLDWGHNSPLHF	TGTGCCAGCAGCTTAGACTGGGGGCATAATTCACCCCTCCACTTT